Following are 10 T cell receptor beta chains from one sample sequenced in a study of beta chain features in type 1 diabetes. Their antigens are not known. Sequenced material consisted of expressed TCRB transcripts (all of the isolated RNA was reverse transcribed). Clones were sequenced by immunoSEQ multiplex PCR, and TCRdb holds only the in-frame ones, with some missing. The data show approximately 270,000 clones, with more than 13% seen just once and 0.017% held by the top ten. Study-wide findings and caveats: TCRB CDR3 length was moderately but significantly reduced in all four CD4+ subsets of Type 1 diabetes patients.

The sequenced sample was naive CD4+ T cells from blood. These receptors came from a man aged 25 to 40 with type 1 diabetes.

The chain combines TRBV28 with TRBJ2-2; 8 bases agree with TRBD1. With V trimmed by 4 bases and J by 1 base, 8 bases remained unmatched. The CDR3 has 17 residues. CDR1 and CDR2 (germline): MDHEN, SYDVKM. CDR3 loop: CASSSPGDRLNTGELFF. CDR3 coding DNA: TGTGCCAGCAGTTCCCCCGGGGACAGGTTGAACACCGGGGAGCTGTTTTTT.

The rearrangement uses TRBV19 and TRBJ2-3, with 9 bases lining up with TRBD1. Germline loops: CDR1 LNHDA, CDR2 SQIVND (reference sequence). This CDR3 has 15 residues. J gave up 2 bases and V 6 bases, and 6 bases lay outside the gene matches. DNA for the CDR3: TGTGCCAGTAGCCCACAGGGGGCGACCACAGATACGCAGTATTTT. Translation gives CASSPQGATTDTQYF.

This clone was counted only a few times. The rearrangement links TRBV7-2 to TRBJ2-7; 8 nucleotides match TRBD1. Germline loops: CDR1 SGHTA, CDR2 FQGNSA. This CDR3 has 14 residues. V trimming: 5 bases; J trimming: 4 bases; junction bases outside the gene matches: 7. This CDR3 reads CASSPGQGVYEQYF. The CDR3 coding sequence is TGTGCCAGCAGCCCTGGACAGGGTGTATACGAGCAGTACTTC.

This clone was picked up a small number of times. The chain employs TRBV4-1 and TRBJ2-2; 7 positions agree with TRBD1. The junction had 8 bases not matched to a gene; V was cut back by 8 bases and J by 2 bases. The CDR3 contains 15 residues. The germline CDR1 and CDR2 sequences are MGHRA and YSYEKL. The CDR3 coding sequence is TGCGCCAGCTCAAGGGGGACAGTTAACACCGGGGAGCTGTTTTTT. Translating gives CASSRGTVNTGELFF.

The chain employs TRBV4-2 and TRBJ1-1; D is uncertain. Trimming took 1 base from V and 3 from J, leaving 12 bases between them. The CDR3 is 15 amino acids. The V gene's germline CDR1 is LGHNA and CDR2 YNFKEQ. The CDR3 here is CASSQALGDYTEAFF. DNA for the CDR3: TGTGCCAGCAGCCAAGCGTTAGGAGATTACACTGAAGCTTTCTTT.

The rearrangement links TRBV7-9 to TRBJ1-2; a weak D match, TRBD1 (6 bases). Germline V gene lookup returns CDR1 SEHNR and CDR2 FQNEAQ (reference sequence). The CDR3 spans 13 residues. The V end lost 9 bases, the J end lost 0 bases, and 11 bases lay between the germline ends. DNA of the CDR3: TGTGCCAGTAGGACAGATGCTAACTATGGCTACACCTTC. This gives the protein CASRTDANYGYTF.

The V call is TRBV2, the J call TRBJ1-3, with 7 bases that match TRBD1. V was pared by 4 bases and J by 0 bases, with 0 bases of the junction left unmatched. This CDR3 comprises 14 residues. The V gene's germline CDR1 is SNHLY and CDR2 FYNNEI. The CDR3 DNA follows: TGTGCCAGCAGTGGGGACAGCTCTGGAAACACCATATATTTT. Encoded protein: CASSGDSSGNTIYF.

CDR3 DNA: TGTGCCAGCATCGGACAGGGATACACCGGGGAGCTGTTTTTT. Translated: CASIGQGYTGELFF. This chain links TRBV6-1 with TRBJ2-2, with TRBD1 matching 8 bases. From germline, CDR1 is MNHNS and CDR2 SASEGT. V dropped 7 bases and J dropped 3; count of bases not matched to a gene: 4. The CDR3 consists of 14 residues.

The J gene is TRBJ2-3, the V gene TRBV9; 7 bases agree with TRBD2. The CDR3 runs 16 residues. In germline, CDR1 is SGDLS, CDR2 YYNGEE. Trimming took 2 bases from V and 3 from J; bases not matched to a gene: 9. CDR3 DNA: TGTGCCAGCAGCGTGTCCGAGGGAGGGCGTACAGATACGCAGTATTTT. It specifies CASSVSEGGRTDTQYF.

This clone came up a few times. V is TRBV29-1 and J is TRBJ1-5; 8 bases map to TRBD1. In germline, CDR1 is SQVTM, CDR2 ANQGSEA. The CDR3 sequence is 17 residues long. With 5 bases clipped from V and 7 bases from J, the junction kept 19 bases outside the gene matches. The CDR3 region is CSVRDLTGTGGIQPQHF. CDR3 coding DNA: TGCAGCGTTCGTGATCTGACCGGGACAGGAGGCATCCAGCCCCAGCATTTT.